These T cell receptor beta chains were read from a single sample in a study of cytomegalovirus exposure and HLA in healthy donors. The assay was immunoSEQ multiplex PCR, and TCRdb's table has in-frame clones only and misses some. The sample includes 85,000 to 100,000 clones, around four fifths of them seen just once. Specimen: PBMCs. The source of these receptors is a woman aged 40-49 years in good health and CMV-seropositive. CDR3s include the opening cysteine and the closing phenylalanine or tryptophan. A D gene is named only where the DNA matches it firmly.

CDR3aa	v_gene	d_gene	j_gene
CASSDMYEQYF	TRBV2	-	-
CASSAGFRLAGEWQYF	TRBV4-1	TRBD2	TRBJ2-3
CASSLRGRGTDTQYF	TRBV7-2	TRBD1	TRBJ2-3
CASSYQGSYYEQYF	TRBV6-6	-	TRBJ2-7
CASSRLPRGTSEQETQYF	TRBV7-2	TRBD2	TRBJ2-5
CSVTLGQNTEAFF	TRBV29-1	-	TRBJ1-1
CASSIGAGGGTDTQYF	TRBV19	TRBD1	TRBJ2-3
CAISDGRTYNEQFF	TRBV10-3	TRBD2	TRBJ2-1
CASSKMGLLAGVLTDTQYF	TRBV21-1	-	TRBJ2-3
CASNNRQGKETQYF	TRBV28	TRBD1	TRBJ2-5
CSGRDRVYKETQYF	TRBV29-1	TRBD1	TRBJ2-5
CASRPGSITYEQYF	TRBV11-2	-	-
CAISDAGTGVHGYTF	TRBV10-3	TRBD1	TRBJ1-2
CASSAGTSGRALDTQYF	TRBV7-9	TRBD2	TRBJ2-3
CAWSQTGAEQYF	TRBV30	TRBD1	TRBJ2-7
CASSPPSGRYQETQYF	TRBV19	TRBD2	TRBJ2-5
CASSFIPGNEQFF	TRBV7-7	-	TRBJ2-1
CASSSSISYNEQFF	TRBV28	-	TRBJ2-1
CASSPYLEGSAGNTIYF	TRBV18	-	TRBJ1-3
CASSFSGTEQFF	TRBV7-8	-	TRBJ2-1
CATSDSFRGSYGYTF	TRBV15	-	TRBJ1-2
CASSPWREPNNEQFF	TRBV18	TRBD2	TRBJ2-1
CASSMQGAENEQYF	TRBV6-5	TRBD1	TRBJ2-7
CASSPPIVGLSTGELFF	TRBV18	-	TRBJ2-2
CASSLTGLAGNEFF	TRBV7-9	TRBD2	TRBJ2-1
CASSVGTGSVYEQYF	TRBV9	-	TRBJ2-7
CASSLVVGSLAKNIQYF	TRBV7-9	-	TRBJ2-4
CASMRREGQTQYF	TRBV11-3	TRBD2	TRBJ2-5
CAILGETNEKLFF	TRBV28	-	TRBJ1-4
CASALRGPGLASDTQYF	TRBV28	TRBD2	TRBJ2-3
CASSPTSGRTHEQYF	TRBV28	TRBD2	TRBJ2-7
CATSRVPGVVYEQYF	TRBV15	-	TRBJ2-7
CATSQSVGAWTGNTIYF	TRBV15	-	TRBJ1-3
CASSLGQINTGELFF	TRBV5-1	-	TRBJ2-2
CASSFNRGYEQYF	TRBV27	TRBD1	TRBJ2-7
CASSPSGSGANVLTF	TRBV5-4	-	TRBJ2-6
CASSLVASGDNEQFF	TRBV5-1	TRBD2	TRBJ2-1
CASSLDTDYEQYF	TRBV28	-	TRBJ2-7
CASTVDRGALYEQYF	TRBV10-1	TRBD1	TRBJ2-7
CASRDPGQGAYYGYTF	TRBV19	TRBD1	TRBJ1-2
CAWSMGQGPTTNEKLFF	TRBV30	TRBD1	TRBJ1-4
CASSSTGGVSTEAFF	TRBV2	TRBD1	TRBJ1-1
CASSYSPAPYEQYF	TRBV7-9	-	TRBJ2-7
CAGSAGGSKSTDTQYF	TRBV11-3	-	TRBJ2-3
CASSSQTGQGISEAFF	TRBV5-1	TRBD1	TRBJ1-1
CASRTTDLYYEQYF	TRBV6-1	-	TRBJ2-7
CASSPPTTTNEKLFF	TRBV18	-	TRBJ1-4
CASSPRVAGTDTQYF	TRBV5-6	-	TRBJ2-3
CASSESLAGSYEQYF	TRBV25-1	TRBD2	TRBJ2-7
CASRQNTGTTYGYTF	TRBV5-1	-	TRBJ1-2
CASSLVAGAYNEQFF	TRBV5-4	TRBD2	TRBJ2-1
CASSLAGLAGLAYEQYF	TRBV7-8	TRBD2	TRBJ2-7
CASSFGLAGGPGELFF	TRBV5-1	TRBD2	TRBJ2-2
CASRDTLNTEAFF	TRBV2	-	TRBJ1-1
CASSSDQRAPYNEQFF	TRBV5-1	-	TRBJ2-1
CASSLDDRGGETQYF	TRBV7-6	TRBD1	TRBJ2-5
CASSETGEYTEAFF	TRBV7-8	TRBD1	TRBJ1-1
CASSPIAGGDTGELFF	TRBV5-1	TRBD2	TRBJ2-2